This entry lists 27 T cell receptor beta chains sequenced from one sample in a study of cytomegalovirus exposure and HLA in healthy donors. It was with 60 Vbeta and 13 Jbeta primers that the PCR ran. Sequencing used immunoSEQ multiplex PCR; TCRdb keeps in-frame clones, though not all of them. The data contain more than 150,000 clones, more than 75% of them singletons. The material sequenced was PBMCs. The receptors stem from a man in his forties in good health and CMV-seronegative.

This clone was seen a single time. This chain uses TRBV27 with TRBJ2-5, with D perhaps TRBD1 (6 bases). Germline-derived CDR1 and CDR2 are MNHEY and SMNVEV (reference sequence). V was cut by 4 bases and J by 5 bases, with 11 bases left in between. This CDR3 comprises 13 residues. Here the CDR3 reads CASSSRDRETQYF. The CDR3 nucleotides are TGTGCCAGCAGTTCTCGAGACAGGGAGACCCAGTACTTC.

The rearrangement joins TRBV19 to TRBJ2-1; TRBD1 agrees at 10 bases. CDR1 is LNHDA and CDR2 is SQIVND in the germline V gene (reference sequence). Germline trimming cut 5 bases from V and 7 bases from J; bases unmatched to any gene: 5. The CDR3 sequence is 14 residues long. CDR3 nucleotide sequence: TGTGCCAGTAGTCTCCGGACAGGGGGGAATGAGCAGTTCTTC. This sequence encodes CASSLRTGGNEQFF. The full variable domain, with the rest looked up from reference TRBV19 and TRBJ2-1, is DGGITQSPKYLFRKEGQNVTLSCEQNLNHDAMYWYRQDPGQGLRLIYYSQIVNDFQKGDIAEGYSVSREKKESFPLTVTSAQKNPTAFYLCASSLRTGGNEQFFGPGTRLTVL.

V and J are TRBV29-1 and TRBJ1-5, with 9 bases identical to TRBD1. This CDR3 spans 14 amino acids. Germline CDR1 and CDR2: SQVTM and ANQGSEA. The trim removed 7 bases at V and 5 bases at J, leaving 9 bases unmatched. The CDR3 nucleotides read TGCAGCGCCCGTACCCGACAGGGGGATCAGCCCCAGCATTTT. It yields the protein CSARTRQGDQPQHF.

The rearrangement joins TRBV6-6 to TRBJ2-5; TRBD2 is a possible D gene (6 bases). The better agreement between TRBJ2-7 and the DNA end casts doubt on the J call. Germline lookup yields CDR1 MNHNY and CDR2 SVGAGI (reference sequence). The CDR3 is 15 amino acids. CDR3 nucleotides: TGTGCCAGCAGTTACTCGCGCCAGGGCGGGGACGAGCAGTACTTC. Its protein product is CASSYSRQGGDEQYF.

The chain uses TRBV11-2 and TRBJ2-2, with TRBD2 matching 7 bases. Unmatched junction bases numbered 4, after V lost 4 bases and J lost 5 bases. The germline V gene encodes CDR1 SGHAT and CDR2 FQNNGV. The CDR3 runs 14 residues. Here the CDR3 reads CASSSRRGTGELFF. CDR3 DNA sequence: TGTGCCAGCAGCTCAAGGCGGGGGACCGGGGAGCTGTTTTTT.

This clone has a handful of counts. The V and J genes are TRBV6-5 and TRBJ2-1; D uncertain. V was trimmed by 5 bases and J by 6 bases, leaving 11 bases between them. In germline, CDR1 is MNHEY, CDR2 SVGAGI. The CDR3 consists of 13 residues. This chain's CDR3 is CASSRLVSNEQFF. DNA of the CDR3: TGTGCCAGCAGTCGCCTAGTTTCCAATGAGCAGTTCTTC.

V gene TRBV6-4 combines with J gene TRBJ2-2; 7 nucleotides align to TRBD1. The germline CDR1 and CDR2 sequences are MRHNA and SNTAGT. Trimming took 6 bases from V and 6 from J; bases not matched to a gene: 10. The CDR3 is made up of 15 amino acids. The CDR3 is CASSPRTGLPGELFF. In nucleotides, the CDR3 is TGTGCCAGCAGCCCCCGGACAGGTCTCCCCGGGGAGCTGTTTTTT.

J is TRBJ2-3 and V is TRBV18; 8 bases are shared with TRBD1. The germline V gene encodes CDR1 KGHSH and CDR2 LQKENI. Trimming removed 3 bases from V and 0 bases from J; junction bases left unmatched: 17. The CDR3 loop spans 20 amino acids. In DNA form, the CDR3 reads TGTGCCAGCTCACCTTTAAGGCCATCAGGGGGCATGCAGAGCACAGATACGCAGTATTTT. Protein: CASSPLRPSGGMQSTDTQYF.

The rearrangement uses TRBV11-2 and TRBJ2-7, with TRBD2 matching over 9 bases. CDR3 length: 15 residues. Germline CDR1 SGHAT, CDR2 FQNNGV. V was pared by 1 base and J by 3 bases, with 4 bases of the junction left unmatched. Here the CDR3 reads CASSLGTSVYYEQYF. CDR3 DNA sequence: TGTGCCAGCAGCTTAGGGACTAGCGTATACTACGAGCAGTACTTC.

V usage is TRBV7-5 and J usage is TRBJ2-1; the table calls TRBD2, which could not be checked here. TRBV7-5 is an annotated pseudogene. The CDR3 consists of 18 residues. The CDR3 DNA reads TGTGCCAGAAGCTTAGGGGTGGGACTAGCGGGAGTAGGTAATGAGCAGTTCTTC. This translates into CARSLGVGLAGVGNEQFF.

The chain uses TRBV7-7 and TRBJ2-1; 8 positions agree with TRBD2. Germline V lookup: CDR1 SSHAT, CDR2 FNYEAQ (reference sequence). V shed 11 bases, J shed 6 bases, and the junction held 9 bases outside the gene matches. This CDR3 contains 13 residues. The DNA for the CDR3 is TGTGCCTCCGCCACTAGCGGTTTCAATGAGCAGTTCTTC. This sequence encodes CASATSGFNEQFF. Using reference TRBV7-7 and TRBJ2-1 for the parts outside the CDR3, the full variable domain is GAGVSQSPRYKVTKRGQDVTLRCDPISSHATLYWYQQALGQGPEFLTYFNYEAQPDKSGLPSDRFSAERPEGSISTLTIQRTEQRDSAMYRCASATSGFNEQFFGPGTRLTVL.

This chain uses TRBV4-2 with TRBJ2-1, with TRBD2 matching over 7 bases. J was trimmed by 2 bases and V by 0 bases; bases with no gene match: 4. Germline lookup yields CDR1 LGHNA and CDR2 YNFKEQ. The CDR3 is made up of 16 amino acids. CDR3 nucleotides: TGTGCCAGCAGCCAAGACGGGGGGTCCCCCTACAATGAGCAGTTCTTC. Translation: CASSQDGGSPYNEQFF.

The genes are TRBV11-2 and TRBJ2-7; 8 nucleotides agree with TRBD1. Germline values: CDR1 SGHAT, CDR2 FQNNGV. The CDR3 runs 15 residues. Losses at the gene ends were 5 bases for V and 4 bases for J; bases not matched to a gene: 10. CDR3 sequence reads: CASSAVPDRAYEQYF. The CDR3 DNA reads as TGTGCCAGCAGCGCAGTCCCGGACAGGGCTTACGAGCAGTACTTC.

This chain links TRBV11-2 with TRBJ2-7; D may be TRBD1 (6 bases). The CDR3 has 16 residues. The germline V gene has CDR1 SGHAT and CDR2 FQNNGV. Trimming stripped 4 bases from V and 0 bases from J, with 16 bases between. The chain's CDR3 is CASSSISPGHSYEQYF. In nucleotides, the CDR3 is TGTGCCAGCAGCTCCATTTCTCCGGGACACTCCTACGAGCAGTACTTC.

The V call is TRBV13, the J call TRBJ1-4; 7 bases are shared with TRBD1. The CDR3 loop spans 15 amino acids. The germline V gene encodes CDR1 PRHDT and CDR2 FYEKMQ (reference sequence). After removal of 5 bases from V and 5 bases from J, the junction contained 8 bases not matched to a gene. CDR3 protein: CASSEYRGPNEKLFF. The CDR3 DNA sequence: TGTGCCAGCAGCGAATACAGGGGACCGAATGAAAAACTGTTTTTT. Complete variable domain (other parts from reference TRBV13 and TRBJ1-4): AAGVIQSPRHLIKEKRETATLKCYPIPRHDTVYWYQQGPGQDPQFLISFYEKMQSDKGSIPDRFSAQQFSDYHSELNMSSLELGDSALYFCASSEYRGPNEKLFFGSGTQLSVL.

This chain uses TRBV5-1 with TRBJ1-2; 7 bases are shared with TRBD1. The CDR3 is made up of 14 amino acids. Germline V gene sequence: CDR1 SGHRS, CDR2 YFSETQ. Trimming removed 4 bases from V and 2 bases from J; junction bases left unmatched: 5. The CDR3 reads CASSPGQNNYGYTF. CDR3 coding DNA: TGCGCCAGCAGCCCGGGACAGAACAACTATGGCTACACCTTC.

This sequence joins TRBV5-4 and TRBJ2-1, with TRBD1 as a possible D gene (6 bases). Germline lookup yields CDR1 SGHNT and CDR2 YYREEE (reference sequence). V lost 0 bases and J 8 bases, leaving 12 bases between the germline ends. The CDR3 has 14 amino acids. CDR3 sequence: CASSLVSGVDEQFF. The CDR3 nucleotides are TGTGCCAGCAGCTTGGTCTCAGGGGTAGATGAGCAGTTCTTC.

In its sample, this clone was seen a few times. V usage is TRBV7-6 and J usage is TRBJ1-2; tentatively, D is TRBD1 (5 bases). The CDR3 runs 13 residues. V was pared by 6 bases and J by 0 bases, with 8 bases between. The germline gives CDR1 SGHVS, CDR2 FNYEAQ. The DNA for the CDR3 is TGTGCCAGCAGTGACAGCCCTAACTATGGCTACACCTTC. Its translation is CASSDSPNYGYTF.

The CDR3 region has the DNA TGTGCCAGCAGTTACACCGGGACAGGGGCATCCGAGCAGTACTTC. Translating it yields CASSYTGTGASEQYF. The gene calls are TRBV6-5 and TRBJ2-7; TRBD1 agrees at 10 bases. The CDR3 spans 15 residues. J gave up 6 bases and V 2 bases, and 7 bases lay outside the gene matches. Germline-derived CDR1 and CDR2 are MNHEY and SVGAGI.

V usage is TRBV7-6 and J usage is TRBJ2-7, with a weak D call TRBD1 (8 bases). This CDR3 is built from 14 residues. The germline V gene has CDR1 SGHVS and CDR2 FNYEAQ. Trimming pared 4 bases from V and 6 bases from J, leaving 16 bases between. CDR3 coding DNA: TGTGCCAGCAGCTCCGGACAGGGCGGGGGCGAGCAGTACTTC. Its translation: CASSSGQGGGEQYF.

The table lists this clone with a few counts. The chain carries TRBV4-3 and TRBJ1-4; 9 bases map to TRBD1. CDR1 LGHNA and CDR2 YSLEER come from the germline V gene. CDR3 length: 16 amino acids. V shed 6 bases and J 7 bases; nucleotides not matched to a gene: 12. CDR3 nucleotides: TGCGCCAGCAGGACGGCGGGGACAGGGAGAACTGAAAAACTGTTTTTT. This encodes CASRTAGTGRTEKLFF.

The chain couples TRBV7-2 to TRBJ1-2, with a possible D match to TRBD1 (6 bases). The germline V gene has CDR1 SGHTA and CDR2 FQGNSA. V lost 2 bases to trimming and J lost 5 bases, with 15 bases between them. The CDR3 length is 15 residues. The CDR3 DNA is TGTGCCAGCAGCTTAATCAGGGGCGATCAGTATGGCTACACCTTC. This encodes CASSLIRGDQYGYTF.

As concerns this clone: The same CDR3 arises from other DNA sequences in this sample as well. The chain uses TRBV6-5 and TRBJ2-7, with 7 nucleotides matching TRBD1. This CDR3 is built from 15 residues. Germline lookup yields CDR1 MNHEY and CDR2 SVGAGI. Unmatched junction bases numbered 8, after V lost 2 bases and J lost 4 bases. This chain's CDR3 is CASSYSAGGRYEQYF. The CDR3 DNA reads as TGTGCCAGCAGTTACAGTGCAGGGGGAAGGTACGAGCAGTACTTC.

CDR3 in amino acids: CASSLGTGNTGELFF. As DNA, the CDR3 is TGTGCCAGCAGTCTCGGGACAGGGAACACCGGGGAGCTGTTTTTT. V and J are TRBV6-5 and TRBJ2-2; 8 bases are a match to TRBD1. The ends lost 5 bases at V and 1 base at J; junction bases unmatched: 3. Germline loops: CDR1 MNHEY, CDR2 SVGAGI. The CDR3 covers 15 residues.

This rearrangement joins TRBV7-2 to TRBJ2-3; possible D gene TRBD2, 6 bases. CDR1 is SGHTA and CDR2 is FQGNSA in the germline V gene. V shed 5 bases and J shed 5 bases, with 17 bases lying between them. The CDR3 is made up of 15 amino acids. The CDR3 coding sequence is TGTGCCAGCAGCCCTAGGACTGGAGGGCAAGATACGCAGTATTTT. It encodes CASSPRTGGQDTQYF.

The chain is built from TRBV9 and TRBJ1-5; a weak D match, TRBD1 (6 bases). The CDR3 spans 14 residues. V lost 3 bases, J lost 5 bases, and 12 bases lay in between. Germline CDR1 is SGDLS and CDR2 is YYNGEE. In DNA form, the CDR3 reads TGTGCCAGCAGCGGGGGGCAGGGCTATCAGCCCCAGCATTTT. Residues: CASSGGQGYQPQHF.

The rearrangement links TRBV2 to TRBJ1-6; 8 nucleotides align to TRBD1. The germline gives CDR1 SNHLY, CDR2 FYNNEI. CDR3 length equals 15 residues. Trimming at V came to 4 bases and at J to 7 bases, leaving 6 bases not matched to a gene. CDR3 in DNA: TGTGCCAGCAGTGGGCAGGGGGCGAGGAATTCACCCCTCCACTTT. Amino acid sequence: CASSGQGARNSPLHF.